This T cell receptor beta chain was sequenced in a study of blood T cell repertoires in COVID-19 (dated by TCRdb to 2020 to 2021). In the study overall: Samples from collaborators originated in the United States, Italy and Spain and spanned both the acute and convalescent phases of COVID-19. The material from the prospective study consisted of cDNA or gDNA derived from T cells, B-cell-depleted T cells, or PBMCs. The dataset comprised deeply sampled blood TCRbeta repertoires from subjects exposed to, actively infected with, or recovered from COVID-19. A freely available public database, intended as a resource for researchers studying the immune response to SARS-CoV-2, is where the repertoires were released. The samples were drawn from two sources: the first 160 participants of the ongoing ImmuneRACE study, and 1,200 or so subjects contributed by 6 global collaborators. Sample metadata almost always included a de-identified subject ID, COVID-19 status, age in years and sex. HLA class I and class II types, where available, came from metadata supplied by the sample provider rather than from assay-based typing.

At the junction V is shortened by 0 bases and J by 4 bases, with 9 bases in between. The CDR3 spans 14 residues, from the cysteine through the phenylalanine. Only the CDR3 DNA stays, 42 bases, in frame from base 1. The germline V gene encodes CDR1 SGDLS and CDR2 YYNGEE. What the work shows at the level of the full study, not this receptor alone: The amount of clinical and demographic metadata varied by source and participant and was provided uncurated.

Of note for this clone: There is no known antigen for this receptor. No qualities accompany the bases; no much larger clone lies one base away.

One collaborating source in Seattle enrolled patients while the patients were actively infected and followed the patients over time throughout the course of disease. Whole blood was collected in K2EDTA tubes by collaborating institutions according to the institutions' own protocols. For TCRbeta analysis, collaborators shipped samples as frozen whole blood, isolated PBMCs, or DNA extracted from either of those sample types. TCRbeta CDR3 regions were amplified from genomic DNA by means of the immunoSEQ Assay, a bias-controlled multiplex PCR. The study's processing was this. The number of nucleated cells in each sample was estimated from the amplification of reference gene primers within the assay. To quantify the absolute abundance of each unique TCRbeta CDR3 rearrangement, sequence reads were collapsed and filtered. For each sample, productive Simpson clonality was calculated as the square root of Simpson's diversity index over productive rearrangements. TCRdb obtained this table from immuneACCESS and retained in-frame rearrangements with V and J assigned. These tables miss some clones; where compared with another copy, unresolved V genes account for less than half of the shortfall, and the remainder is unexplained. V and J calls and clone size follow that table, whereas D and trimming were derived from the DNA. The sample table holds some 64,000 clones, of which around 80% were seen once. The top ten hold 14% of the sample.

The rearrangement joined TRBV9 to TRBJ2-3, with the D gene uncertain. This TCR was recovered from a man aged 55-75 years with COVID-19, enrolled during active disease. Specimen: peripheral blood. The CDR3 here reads CASSVAGVPDTQYF. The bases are TGTGCCAGCAGCGTAGCGGGTGTCCCAGATACGCAGTATTTT.